Listed below are T cell receptor beta chains from one sample, sequenced in a study of blood T cell repertoires in COVID-19. Some clones are missing from TCRdb's copy, which holds only in-frame ones; the method was immunoSEQ multiplex PCR. The sample lists about 230,000 clones, 85% to 90% seen once, with about a sixth in the top ten. Sequenced input: PBMCs or T cells enriched from blood (not recorded which). The receptors were gathered from a man between 18 and 29 years old who had recovered from COVID-19. CDR3s include the opening cysteine and the closing phenylalanine or tryptophan. The D gene is left open where the match is weak. Expanded clones get a size class; other rows say once, few or many, or leave the size out.

>TRBJ2-7|.|TRBD1|TRBV12-3/TRBV12-4
TGTGCCAGCAGTTTGGGACAGTTCTACGAGCAGTACTTC
CASSLGQFYEQYF
>TRBJ2-1|.|TRBD2|TRBV19
TGTGCCAGTAGTACTAGAGGGACTAGCGGGATATTGTACAATGAGCAGTTCTTC
CASSTRGTSGILYNEQFF
>TRBJ2-7|.|TRBD2|TRBV4-2
TGTGCCAGCAGCCAAGAGACTAGCGGGAGTGTCGAGCAGTACTTC
CASSQETSGSVEQYF
>TRBJ1-3|.|TRBD1|TRBV6-5
TGTGCCAGCAGGATGGTACAGGGGGCGAGAAACACCATATATTTT
CASRMVQGARNTIYF
>TRBJ1-5|.|.|TRBV6-5
TGTGCCAGCATGGGTATGATCGGGGGAACTCAGCCCCAGCATTTT
CASMGMIGGTQPQHF
>TRBJ1-2|.|.|TRBV29-1
TGCAGCGTTTTGAGTTCGCCTGGCTACACCTTC
CSVLSSPGYTF
>TRBJ1-1|.|.|TRBV7-9
TGTGCCAGCGTGTTCGGGGGGTCTGAAGCTTTCTTT
CASVFGGSEAFF
>TRBJ2-7|.|.|TRBV28
TGTGCCAGCAGTCGAGGGGGGGCTACATACGAGCAGTACTTC
CASSRGGATYEQYF
>TRBJ2-3|.|TRBD2|TRBV7-8
TGTGCCAGCAGTTCCGGGACTAGCCTCACAGATACGCAGTATTTT
CASSSGTSLTDTQYF
>TRBJ2-7|.|.|TRBV6-5
TGTGCCAGCAAGGAGGGGTACTCCTACGAGCAGTACTTC
CASKEGYSYEQYF
>TRBJ1-1|.|.|TRBV6-4
TGTGCCAGCAAATTCCAGGGGTTGAGTACTGAAGCTTTCTTT
CASKFQGLSTEAFF
>TRBJ2-5|.|.|TRBV7-9
TGTGCCAGCAGCTTCCAGGGTGTTCAAGAGACCCAGTACTTC
CASSFQGVQETQYF
>TRBJ1-5|.|TRBD1|TRBV19
TGTGCCAGTACCACGACAGGGATCAGCAATCAGCCCCAGCATTTT
CASTTTGISNQPQHF
>TRBJ2-1|.|.|TRBV9
TGTGCCAGCAGCGGTAGCGACAATGAGCAGTTCTTC
CASSGSDNEQFF
>TRBJ1-2|once|.|TRBV4-1
TGCGCCAGCAGCCAAATCGGCAGGGTTAATGGCTACACCTTC
CASSQIGRVNGYTF
>TRBJ2-2|.|.|TRBV6-5
TGTGCCAGCACTCAAGGGCGGGCCGGGGAGCTGTTTTTT
CASTQGRAGELFF
>TRBJ2-2|.|TRBD2|TRBV11-2
TGTGCCAGCACCCCTGGCAGTAGCGGGACCACCGGGGAGCTGTTTTTT
CASTPGSSGTTGELFF
>TRBJ1-4|.|.|TRBV3-1/TRBV3-2
TGTGCCAGCAGCCAAGGGACAGACGCAACTAATGAAAAACTGTTTTTT
CASSQGTDATNEKLFF
>TRBJ1-1|.|.|TRBV6-1
TGTGCCAGCAGTGAATGGGGGCATGAAGCTTTCTTT
CASSEWGHEAFF
>TRBJ2-7|.|TRBD2|TRBV6-4
TGTGCCACCGCTCTAGCGGAGGGTCACGAGCAGTACTTC
CATALAEGHEQYF